These 21 T cell receptor beta chains were all obtained from the same sample, sequenced in a study of T cell responses to AZD1222 COVID-19 vaccine. Libraries were prepared by immunoSEQ multiplex PCR; TCRdb keeps only in-frame clonotypes and omits some of them. The table has around 120,000 clones, roughly 90% seen once. The sequenced sample was peripheral blood, obtained on day 0 of AZD1222 vaccination. The receptors were sampled from an adult in good health.

The J gene is TRBJ1-1, the V gene TRBV28; 9 positions match TRBD1. CDR1 MDHEN and CDR2 SYDVKM come from the germline V gene. V lost 5 bases to trimming and J lost 1 base; unmatched junction nucleotides: 5. The CDR3 is 15 amino acids. The CDR3 region has the DNA TGTGCCAGCAGTACCCCGGGACAGGGGAACACTGAAGCTTTCTTT. Its protein product is CASSTPGQGNTEAFF.

This clone was recorded once. CDR3 in DNA: TGTGCCAGCAGTTACGAAGGACAGGCCTACGAGCAGTACTTC. Protein: CASSYEGQAYEQYF. The chain links TRBV6-2 or TRBV6-3 to TRBJ2-7; TRBD1 aligns across 7 bases. Trimming took 2 bases from V and 2 from J; bases not matched to a gene: 3. CDR3 length: 14 amino acids. Germline CDR1 is MNHEY and CDR2 is SVGEGT.

V is TRBV6-6 and J is TRBJ1-6, with D hard to call. The CDR3 is 17 amino acids. Trimming shortened V by 5 bases and J by 0 bases, and 14 bases separated the two germline ends. Germline V CDR1 and CDR2: MNHNY, SVGAGI (reference sequence). CDR3 DNA: TGTGCCAGCAGTCTTGGACGGGAAAGCTCCTATAATTCACCCCTCCACTTT. Its protein product is CASSLGRESSYNSPLHF.

The chain is built from TRBV18 and TRBJ2-3; the D gene is possibly TRBD2 (6 bases). CDR1 and CDR2 (germline): KGHSH, LQKENI. CDR3 length: 14 amino acids. V was pared by 3 bases and J by 2 bases, with 9 bases between. CDR3: CASSPAGYTDTQYF. For the CDR3, the DNA is TGTGCCAGCTCACCGGCGGGATACACAGATACGCAGTATTTT.

This sequence joins TRBV10-3 and TRBJ1-2, with 8 bases lining up with TRBD1. Germline loops: CDR1 ENHRY, CDR2 SYGVKD. The CDR3 contains 14 residues. Trimming took 4 bases from V and 8 from J; bases not matched to a gene: 9. CDR3 amino acids: CAISVSQGARGYTF. The CDR3 bases are TGTGCCATCAGTGTTTCCCAGGGGGCTCGGGGCTACACCTTC.

The rearrangement uses TRBV3-1 (or the pseudogene TRBV3-2) and TRBJ2-7, with D unresolved. This CDR3 spans 15 amino acids. The V gene lost 4 bases and the J gene lost 5 bases, with 18 bases spanning the gap. Germline V gives CDR1 LGHDT, CDR2 YNNKEL (reference sequence). CDR3 nucleotides: TGTGCCAGCAGCCTCAATGTTGGGGTTTGGAACGAGCAGTACTTC. Translated, it gives CASSLNVGVWNEQYF.

V is TRBV5-6 and J is TRBJ2-5; a possible D gene is TRBD1 (6 bases). The CDR3 totals 15 residues. In germline, CDR1 is SGHDT, CDR2 YYEEEE. V was shortened by 2 bases and J by 5 bases, with 16 bases between the two germline ends. In nucleotides, the CDR3 is TGTGCCAGCAGCTTCGGACAGAGGGCCTGGGAGACCCAGTACTTC. It encodes CASSFGQRAWETQYF.

The J gene is TRBJ1-1, the V gene TRBV2, with a tentative D call TRBD1 (5 bases). CDR3 length: 14 residues. With 8 bases removed from V and 1 base from J, the gap between germline ends came to 14 bases. Germline V gene sequence: CDR1 SNHLY, CDR2 FYNNEI. CDR3 DNA sequence: TGTGCCAGCCGGGGGGGGAACCGGAACACTGAAGCTTTCTTT. It codes for CASRGGNRNTEAFF.

V and J are TRBV29-1 and TRBJ2-6, with 9 bases matching TRBD1. Germline CDR1 is SQVTM and CDR2 is ANQGSEA. V dropped 4 bases and J dropped 2; count of bases not matched to a gene: 3. CDR3 size: 15 residues. Written as DNA, the CDR3 is TGCAGCGTTGTACAGGGGGCGACTGGGGCCAACGTCCTGACTTTC. This gives the protein CSVVQGATGANVLTF.

J is TRBJ1-5 and V is TRBV6-6; D ambiguous. V lost 6 bases and J lost 6, with 9 bases in between. The CDR3 spans 12 residues. Germline V CDR1 and CDR2: MNHNY, SVGAGI (reference sequence). This CDR3 is CASSHGLQPQHF. The CDR3 DNA is TGTGCCAGCAGCCATGGACTTCAGCCCCAGCATTTT.

V usage is TRBV11-1 and J usage is TRBJ1-2; D uncertain. Trimming left V 1 base short and J 8 bases short, with 8 bases between. The CDR3 spans 12 residues. Germline-derived CDR1 and CDR2 are SGHAT and FQDESV (reference sequence). DNA of the CDR3: TGTGCCAGCAGCTTAGGCAAATCCGGCTACACCTTC. It translates to CASSLGKSGYTF.

V is TRBV4-2 and J is TRBJ2-7; D is undetermined. V dropped 0 bases and J dropped 5 bases, with 17 bases sitting between them. CDR3 size: 16 residues. The germline V gene has CDR1 LGHNA and CDR2 YNFKEQ. The CDR3 DNA reads TGTGCCAGCAGCCAAGATAGGCGAAGATTTTCCAACGAGCAGTACTTC. Amino acid sequence: CASSQDRRRFSNEQYF.

This clone came up once. The V gene is TRBV5-4, the J gene TRBJ2-1; 12 positions agree with TRBD2. CDR1 SGHNT and CDR2 YYREEE come from the germline V gene (reference sequence). The V gene end was trimmed by 2 bases and the J gene end by 8 bases; junction bases not matched to a gene: 17. The CDR3 spans 19 residues. The DNA of the CDR3 is TGTGCCAGCAGCTTCGCTAGCGGGGGGGCTCGAGCTATTGGGGATGAGCAGTTCTTC. Its protein is CASSFASGGARAIGDEQFF.

V and J are TRBV5-8 and TRBJ1-2; 9 bases align to TRBD1. V trimming: 5 bases; J trimming: 3 bases; junction bases outside the gene matches: 5. In germline, CDR1 is SGHTS, CDR2 YDEGEE. The CDR3 totals 14 residues. The CDR3 here is CASRPRDRDYGYTF. The CDR3 bases are TGTGCCAGCAGACCCCGGGACAGGGACTATGGCTACACCTTC.

The rearrangement joins TRBV6-6 to TRBJ2-5, with TRBD1 identical over 7 bases. Germline CDR1 and CDR2: MNHNY and SVGAGI (reference sequence). J was trimmed by 1 base and V by 4 bases; bases with no gene match: 6. The CDR3 totals 15 residues. The CDR3 loop reads CASSSNRDSQETQYF. For the CDR3, the DNA is TGTGCCAGCAGTTCCAACCGGGACAGCCAAGAGACCCAGTACTTC.

The rearrangement links TRBV9 to TRBJ1-1; TRBD1 might be the D (6 bases). The CDR3 contains 14 residues. The germline V and J ends were trimmed by 3 bases and 1 base, with 10 bases remaining between them. The V gene's germline CDR1 is SGDLS and CDR2 YYNGEE. CDR3 sequence reads: CASSETGRNTEAFF. CDR3 bases: TGTGCCAGCAGCGAGACAGGTAGGAACACTGAAGCTTTCTTT.

Comment on this clone: The same CDR3 can be traced to other DNA sequences in this sample. Here the CDR3 reads CASSEGGHTEAFF. The CDR3 DNA is TGTGCCAGCAGTGAGGGCGGTCACACTGAAGCTTTCTTT. This chain links TRBV2 with TRBJ1-1; D not certain. CDR1 and CDR2 (germline): SNHLY, FYNNEI. V lost 3 bases and J lost 3, with 8 bases in between. The CDR3 consists of 13 residues.

This sequence joins TRBV19 and TRBJ1-2; 11 bases match TRBD1. The CDR3 covers 13 residues. The germline V gene has CDR1 LNHDA and CDR2 SQIVND (reference sequence). J lost 6 bases, V lost 7 bases, and 4 bases had no gene match. The CDR3 here is CASTKGQGDGYTF. In DNA form, the CDR3 reads TGTGCCAGTACCAAGGGACAGGGGGATGGCTACACCTTC.

The sample holds one count of this clone. The chain combines TRBV3-1 (or the pseudogene TRBV3-2) with TRBJ2-3; tentative D call: TRBD1 (6 bases). CDR1 and CDR2 (germline): LGHDT, YNNKEL (reference sequence). V was pared by 0 bases and J by 2 bases, with 15 bases between. This CDR3 is built from 17 residues. The CDR3 DNA is TGTGCCAGCAGCCAAGACCTAGGGGGTTCCTACACAGATACGCAGTATTTT. Its translation: CASSQDLGGSYTDTQYF.

In DNA form, the CDR3 reads TGTGCCAGCAGTTACGGGTCGGCTTTCTTT. Protein: CASSYGSAFF. V gene TRBV6-2 or TRBV6-3 combines with J gene TRBJ1-1; no clear D gene. Trimming took 2 bases from V and 11 from J, leaving 6 bases between them. Germline V gene lookup returns CDR1 MNHEY and CDR2 SVGEGT. The CDR3 is made up of 10 amino acids.

The chain combines TRBV10-3 with TRBJ2-1; D call uncertain. This CDR3 has 12 residues. Trimming stripped 11 bases from V and 5 bases from J, with 13 bases between. Germline V gene data show CDR1 as ENHRY and CDR2 as SYGVKD. CDR3 residues: CAGKGNNNEQFF. The CDR3 DNA is TGTGCCGGTAAAGGAAACAACAATGAGCAGTTCTTC.